The clone carrying this T cell receptor beta chain was seen only a few times. Its antigen is undetermined. Each CDR3 protein is one row after TCRdb ran MiXCR on the reads. The repertoire holds around 2,500 distinct CDR3 sequences, with 15% to 19% as singletons. This entry is derived from a study of liver allograft versus peripheral blood T cells. Study-wide context: Comparisons were made between T cell receptor repertoires found in transplanted livers and those circulating in recipients' peripheral blood.

General study points: A difference was reportedly observed between T cell receptor repertoires inside liver allografts and those in peripheral blood.

Germline-derived CDR1 and CDR2 are MGHRA and YSYEKL. The CDR3 is 15 residues long. V trimming: 3 bases; J trimming: 4 bases; junction bases outside the gene matches: 3. This chain connects TRBV4-1 to TRBJ1-6; 7 bases map to TRBD1. The sequence derives from a human patient who had a liver transplant. Some T cells may originate from the graft donor. In nucleotides, the CDR3 is TGCGCCAGCAGCCAGGAGACAGGGTATAATTCACCCCTCCACTTT. Amino acids: CASSQETGYNSPLHF.